The 22 T cell receptor beta chains listed next were all sequenced from one sample in a study of T-cell reconstitution after alpha-beta-depleted transplantation in children (dated by TCRdb to 2016 to 2017). Interpreted using the paper, the treatment or condition label stands for: allogeneic hematopoietic cell transplantation with graft depleted of TCRalphabeta T cells and CD19 B cells. Libraries were prepared through PCR. Data came from an Illumina HiSeq 2500. Molecular barcoding was employed in the preparation of TCR libraries, with unique molecular identifiers being used to normalize TCRbeta repertoire quantification. TCRdb cleaned the public reads at Q25 with fastp, built clones with MiXCR and kept in-frame beta chains. Under each unique CDR3 protein, matching rows form one entry showing the most common genes and DNA. Within this sample are 700,000 to 950,000 distinct CDR3 sequences, with roughly 16% of them counted one time only. The top ten constitute approximately 5% of the sample.

Material: PBMCs, mostly from graft donor cells, obtained 360 days after TCRalphabeta/CD19-depleted stem cell transplant. The receptor source for this set is a male patient younger than 18 who had a stem cell transplant for acute lymphoblastic leukemia, so the T cells may come from the graft donor.

This clonotype has ten or more counts. The chain couples TRBV5-1 to TRBJ1-3; 9 bases are shared with TRBD1. This CDR3 spans 14 amino acids. CDR1 SGHRS and CDR2 YFSETQ come from the germline V gene. V lost 4 bases to trimming and J lost 3 bases; unmatched junction nucleotides: 2. CDR3 nucleotides: TGCGCCAGCAGCCCGGGACAGGGTGGAAACACCATATATTTT. This encodes CASSPGQGGNTIYF.

The rearrangement links TRBV7-9 to TRBJ2-7; the D gene is possibly TRBD2 (5 bases). The V end was cut by 1 base, the J end by 7 bases, with 17 bases between. The CDR3 loop spans 15 amino acids. CDR1 and CDR2 from the germline V gene are SEHNR and FQNEAQ (reference sequence). CDR3 sequence: CASSLVDGVGGEQYF. The CDR3 bases are TGTGCCAGCAGCTTAGTTGACGGGGTTGGCGGAGAGCAGTACTTC.

This clonotype was observed a handful of times. This chain connects TRBV2 to TRBJ2-5; TRBD2 matches 10 bases. Germline V gene sequence: CDR1 SNHLY, CDR2 FYNNEI. The J segment lost 4 bases and the V segment lost 1 base, leaving 3 bases of the junction unmatched. CDR3 size: 15 residues. The CDR3 sequence is CASSEGLAGVETQYF. The DNA for the CDR3 is TGTGCCAGCAGTGAAGGGCTAGCGGGAGTAGAGACCCAGTACTTC.

The CDR3 is CASSLGLARYNEQFF. For the CDR3, the DNA is TGTGCCAGCAGTCTCGGACTAGCGAGGTACAATGAGCAGTTCTTC. The chain employs TRBV12-3 or TRBV12-4 and TRBJ2-1; 9 nucleotides agree with TRBD2. The CDR3 is 15 residues long. V was clipped by 5 bases and J by 4 bases; unmatched bases: 6.

This clonotype was counted a few times. The chain employs TRBV5-1 and TRBJ2-3, with D unresolved. V lost 0 bases to trimming and J lost 2 bases, with 10 bases between them. The CDR3 is made up of 15 amino acids. Germline loops: CDR1 SGHRS, CDR2 YFSETQ. DNA of the CDR3: TGCGCCAGCAGCTTGGCCGGGTACTTCACAGATACGCAGTATTTT. Amino acid sequence: CASSLAGYFTDTQYF.

This clonotype turned up a few times. The rearrangement joins TRBV6-5 to TRBJ2-1; D is perhaps TRBD1 (5 bases). CDR3 length equals 14 residues. The V gene lost 4 bases and the J gene lost 6 bases, with 13 bases spanning the gap. Germline V gene data show CDR1 as MNHEY and CDR2 as SVGAGI. The CDR3 DNA sequence: TGTGCCAGCAGTTTTTCCAGGGTAGGCAATGAGCAGTTCTTC. This sequence encodes CASSFSRVGNEQFF.

The genes are TRBV10-2 and TRBJ1-1, with TRBD1 matching 7 bases. The CDR3 sequence is 14 residues long. From germline, CDR1 is WSHSY and CDR2 SAAADI. The J segment lost 2 bases and the V segment lost 6 bases, leaving 6 bases of the junction unmatched. CDR3 DNA: TGCGCCAGCAGGGAGGACAGGACTAACACTGAAGCTTTCTTT. It is translated as CASREDRTNTEAFF.

This chain links TRBV27 with TRBJ2-4; D gene ambiguous. The CDR3 is 17 residues long. V was trimmed by 3 bases and J by 0 bases, leaving 15 bases between them. CDR1 MNHEY and CDR2 SMNVEV come from the germline V gene (reference sequence). CDR3 nucleotides: TGTGCCAGCAGTTTGGCCTGGGTCACGAAAGCCAAAAACATTCAGTACTTC. Protein product: CASSLAWVTKAKNIQYF.

In DNA, the CDR3 is TGTGCCAGCAGCCAATACCCTCGGGGTAACCAGTACTTC. It specifies CASSQYPRGNQYF. This rearrangement joins TRBV14 to TRBJ2-5; tentative D call: TRBD2 (5 bases). The CDR3 has 13 residues. CDR1 SGHDN and CDR2 FVKESK come from the germline V gene. Trimming removed 2 bases from V and 10 bases from J, with 14 bases in between.

This clonotype was observed a few times. The rearrangement uses TRBV20-1 and TRBJ2-7, with D possibly TRBD2 on 7 matching bases. Trimming left V 1 base short and J 5 bases short, with 12 bases between. The CDR3 is made up of 13 amino acids. Germline V gene data show CDR1 as DFQATT and CDR2 as SNEGSKA (reference sequence). CDR3 DNA sequence: TGCAGTGCTAGAGTTGGGGGGGGCAACGAGCAGTACTTC. Translating gives CSARVGGGNEQYF.

This clonotype was counted only a few times. The chain combines TRBV5-1 with TRBJ1-6, with 7 bases identical to TRBD1. The CDR3 extends over 15 amino acids. CDR1 is SGHRS and CDR2 is YFSETQ in the germline V gene. Trimming at V came to 0 bases and at J to 5 bases, leaving 2 bases not matched to a gene. The CDR3 nucleotides read TGCGCCAGCAGCTTGGGACAGGGTCATAATTCACCCCTCCACTTT. As protein: CASSLGQGHNSPLHF.

The chain combines TRBV7-9 with TRBJ1-1; no firm D call. Germline V gene lookup returns CDR1 SEHNR and CDR2 FQNEAQ (reference sequence). Trimming took 2 bases from V and 5 from J, leaving 15 bases between them. The CDR3 covers 15 residues. CDR3 nucleotides: TGTGCCAGCAGCTTAATGGACCCTATACCAACTGAAGCTTTCTTT. Its protein product is CASSLMDPIPTEAFF.

This clonotype appeared a few times. This chain uses TRBV29-1 with TRBJ2-7, with 8 bases that match TRBD2. Germline CDR1 reads SQVTM; CDR2 reads ANQGSEA. The CDR3 sequence is 12 residues long. V gave up 5 bases and J gave up 3 bases; unmatched junction bases: 3. As DNA, the CDR3 is TGCAGCGTTTTGGGACTAGACTACGAGCAGTACTTC. Translated, it gives CSVLGLDYEQYF.

This clonotype was detected a few times. The CDR3 coding sequence is TGCGCCAGCAGCTTGTTTCAGGGTGGCGGCTACACCTTC. Amino acids: CASSLFQGGGYTF. The rearrangement joins TRBV5-1 to TRBJ1-2; D perhaps matches TRBD1 (5 bases). This CDR3 is 13 amino acids long. Looked up from germline, CDR1 is SGHRS and CDR2 is YFSETQ. V lost 1 base to trimming and J lost 8 bases, with 12 bases between them.

V is TRBV7-6 and J is TRBJ2-5; D perhaps matches TRBD2 (5 bases). Trimming left V 3 bases short and J 5 bases short, with 16 bases between. The CDR3 has 15 amino acids. Germline CDR1 reads SGHVS; CDR2 reads FNYEAQ. The CDR3 loop reads CASSLSAIPGETQYF. Here the CDR3 DNA reads TGTGCCAGCAGCTTGTCCGCGATTCCGGGGGAGACCCAGTACTTC.

This clonotype was recorded a few times. This rearrangement joins TRBV27 to TRBJ2-7, with 10 bases matching TRBD2. This CDR3 contains 15 residues. Trimming removed 0 bases from V and 5 bases from J; junction bases left unmatched: 4. Per the germline V gene, CDR1 is MNHEY and CDR2 is SMNVEV (reference sequence). The CDR3 nucleotides are TGTGCCAGCAGTTTATCTAGGCTAGCGGGAGACGAGCAGTACTTC. Protein sequence: CASSLSRLAGDEQYF.

V gene TRBV28 combines with J gene TRBJ2-7, with D possibly TRBD2 on 9 matching bases. This CDR3 contains 16 residues. Germline CDR1 reads MDHEN; CDR2 reads SYDVKM. V was clipped by 4 bases and J by 11 bases, with 27 bases between them. CDR3 region: CASSSPGGSGRRWEYF. Here the CDR3 DNA reads TGTGCCAGCAGTTCTCCAGGGGGCAGCGGGAGGCGGTGGGAGTACTTC.

This sequence joins TRBV18 and TRBJ2-5; D is undetermined. The length of the CDR3 is 15 residues. V was pared by 1 base and J by 1 base, with 10 bases between. The germline V gene encodes CDR1 KGHSH and CDR2 LQKENI. The CDR3 spells CASSPLIGTQETQYF. CDR3 in DNA: TGTGCCAGCTCACCACTCATCGGAACCCAAGAGACCCAGTACTTC. The complete variable domain, with remaining parts taken from reference TRBV18 and TRBJ2-5, reads NAGVMQNPRHLVRRRGQEARLRCSPMKGHSHVYWYRQLPEEGLKFMVYLQKENIIDESGMPKERFSAEFPKEGPSILRIQQVVRGDSAAYFCASSPLIGTQETQYFGPGTRLLVL.

In this sample, this clonotype turned up a few times. The rearrangement links TRBV5-1 to TRBJ2-7, with D maybe TRBD2 (6 bases). The germline V gene encodes CDR1 SGHRS and CDR2 YFSETQ. Trimming removed 1 base from V and 3 bases from J, with 14 bases in between. The CDR3 runs 15 residues. The CDR3 sequence is CASSLTGTGDYEQYF. The CDR3 DNA sequence: TGCGCCAGCAGCTTGACGGGAACGGGAGACTACGAGCAGTACTTC.

This clonotype occurred a few times. The chain employs TRBV10-2 and TRBJ1-5; D is undetermined. Trimming cost V 3 bases and J 11 bases, with 17 bases left between them. Germline CDR1 WSHSY, CDR2 SAAADI. The CDR3 loop spans 14 amino acids. CDR3 amino acids: CASSDQTEARAQHF. In DNA, the CDR3 is TGCGCCAGCAGTGACCAAACAGAGGCTAGAGCCCAGCATTTT.

In its sample, this clonotype was seen a few times. V and J are TRBV4-2 and TRBJ2-7; D is undetermined. Trimming pared 0 bases from V and 2 bases from J, leaving 11 bases between. This CDR3 has 15 residues. CDR1 and CDR2 from the germline V gene are LGHNA and YNFKEQ. CDR3 residues: CASSQEPGAAYEQYF. The DNA of the CDR3 is TGTGCCAGCAGCCAAGAACCAGGCGCAGCCTACGAGCAGTACTTC.

The rearrangement uses TRBV29-1 and TRBJ2-5, with 9 bases matching TRBD1. V gave up 0 bases and J gave up 0 bases; unmatched junction bases: 11. CDR1 and CDR2 from the germline V gene are SQVTM and ANQGSEA. This CDR3 has 18 residues. The CDR3 DNA sequence: TGCAGCGTTGAAGAGGAGCGACAGGGGGTTCCGTACCAAGAGACCCAGTACTTC. It translates to CSVEEERQGVPYQETQYF.